This entry lists 4 T cell receptor beta chains sequenced from one sample in a study of Ad26.COV2.S vaccination and SARS-CoV-2 variants. Sequencing was performed with immunoSEQ multiplex PCR; in TCRdb, only in-frame clones are kept and a portion is missing. The sample shows 350,000 to 500,000 clones, approximately 88% of them seen only once. Treatment indicated: roughly 18 received Ad26.COV2.S at low or high dose, single or two shots; 5 received placebo; per-sample allocation not given. Day 63 after the first injection of vaccine or placebo was the sampling time. The material was peripheral blood, obtained in a trial of Ad26.COV2.S vaccine versus placebo. These TCRs come from a person aged 18 to 59 who received the Ad26.COV2.S COVID-19 vaccine or a placebo.

This chain uses TRBV6-5 with TRBJ1-3; TRBD1 agrees at 10 bases. The germline V gene encodes CDR1 MNHEY and CDR2 SVGAGI. CDR3 length: 15 amino acids. Trimming removed 7 bases from V and 7 bases from J; junction bases left unmatched: 10. The chain's CDR3 is CASTPGTGVWNTIYF. The CDR3 coding sequence is TGTGCCAGCACCCCGGGGACAGGGGTGTGGAACACCATATATTTT.

This rearrangement joins TRBV28 to TRBJ2-2; D gene unclear. CDR3 length: 16 residues. Germline V gene data show CDR1 as MDHEN and CDR2 as SYDVKM. Trimming left V 4 bases short and J 4 bases short, with 16 bases between. As DNA, the CDR3 is TGTGCCAGCAGTTCCCGGGCCGGGCGGCCCACCGGGGAGCTGTTTTTT. This sequence encodes CASSSRAGRPTGELFF.

V and J are TRBV10-3 and TRBJ1-2, with TRBD1 matching over 12 bases. CDR1 ENHRY and CDR2 SYGVKD come from the germline V gene. The CDR3 is 15 residues long. J gave up 2 bases and V 6 bases, and 4 bases lay outside the gene matches. The chain's CDR3 is CAIRAGQGANYGYTF. In DNA, the CDR3 is TGTGCCATCAGAGCGGGACAGGGGGCAAACTATGGCTACACCTTC.

The chain is built from TRBV19 and TRBJ1-4, with TRBD1 matching over 7 bases. There are 13 residues in the CDR3. From germline, CDR1 is LNHDA and CDR2 SQIVND (reference sequence). J gave up 5 bases and V 9 bases, and 6 bases lay outside the gene matches. CDR3 protein: CASRQGPNEKLFF. The CDR3 DNA is TGTGCCAGCAGACAGGGACCAAATGAAAAACTGTTTTTT.